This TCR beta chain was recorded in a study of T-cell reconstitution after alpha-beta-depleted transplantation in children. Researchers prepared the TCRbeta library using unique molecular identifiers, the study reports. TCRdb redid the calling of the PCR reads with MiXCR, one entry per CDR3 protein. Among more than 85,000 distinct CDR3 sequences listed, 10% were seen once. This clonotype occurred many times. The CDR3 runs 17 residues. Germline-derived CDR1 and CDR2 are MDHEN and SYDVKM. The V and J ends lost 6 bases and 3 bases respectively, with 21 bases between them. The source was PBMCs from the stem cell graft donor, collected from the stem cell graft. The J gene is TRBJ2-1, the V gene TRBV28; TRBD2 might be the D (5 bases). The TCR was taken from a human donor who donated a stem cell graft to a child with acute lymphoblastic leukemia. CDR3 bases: TGTGCCAGCAGAAGTTTAGGTGGGGTGGCGGGCTACAATGAGCAGTTCTTC. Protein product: CASRSLGGVAGYNEQFF. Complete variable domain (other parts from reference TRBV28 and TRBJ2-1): DVKVTQSSRYLVKRTGEKVFLECVQDMDHENMFWYRQDPGLGLRLIYFSYDVKMKEKGDIPEGYSVSREKKERFSLILESASTNQTSMYLCASRSLGGVAGYNEQFFGPGTRLTVL.